The rows below give T cell receptor beta chains drawn from one sample of a study of OX40 agonist ivuxolimab in advanced cancers. Only in-frame clones appear in the TCRdb table, and some are missing; sequencing was by immunoSEQ multiplex PCR. Of approximately 100,000 clones listed, around 91% are singletons. Sequencing used CD4+ or CD8+ T cells sorted from blood, obtained in a trial of the OX40 agonist ivuxolimab. All receptors derive from an adult with an advanced solid tumor such as melanoma, head and neck, liver or kidney cancer. The CDR3 runs from the conserved cysteine through the conserved F or W. D genes are given only for firm matches. Clone sizes are given selectively: once, few, many, or a class where the clone is expanded.

j_call | d_call | v_call | clone_size | cdr3_aa | cdr3_nt
TRBJ2-3 | - | TRBV9 | - | CASSVERGDTQYF | TGTGCCAGCAGCGTAGAAAGGGGAGATACGCAGTATTTT
TRBJ1-2 | TRBD1 | TRBV4-2 | - | CASSYGQGVTYGYTF | TGTGCCAGCAGTTACGGACAGGGGGTGACCTATGGCTACACCTTC
TRBJ2-1 | TRBD1 | TRBV19 | - | CASGRGAGQGAYNEQFF | TGTGCCAGTGGCCGCGGCGCGGGACAGGGGGCTTACAATGAGCAGTTCTTC
TRBJ2-7 | - | TRBV6-5 | - | CASSYSSAAPYEQYF | TGTGCCAGCAGTTACTCTTCCGCTGCACCCTACGAGCAGTACTTC
TRBJ1-1 | - | TRBV29-1 | few | CSAGQNTEAFF | TGCAGCGCAGGACAGAACACTGAAGCTTTCTTT
TRBJ1-1 | - | TRBV2 | few | CASSVGLNTEAFF | TGTGCCAGCAGCGTCGGGTTGAACACTGAAGCTTTCTTT
TRBJ2-7 | - | TRBV7-9 | - | CASSYRGTVQYF | TGTGCCAGCAGTTATAGGGGAACAGTGCAGTACTTC
TRBJ2-7 | - | TRBV27 | once | CASSLLEGHHEQYF | TGTGCCAGCAGTTTACTGGAGGGCCACCACGAGCAGTACTTC
TRBJ1-1 | - | TRBV11-3 | - | CASSLDGEAEAFF | TGTGCCAGCAGCTTAGACGGGGAAGCTGAAGCTTTCTTT
TRBJ1-5 | TRBD1 | TRBV7-2 | few | CASSYAGGRGQPQHF | TGTGCCAGCAGCTATGCAGGGGGCCGGGGTCAGCCCCAGCATTTT
TRBJ1-4 | TRBD1 | TRBV19 | - | CASSWTGRAEKLFF | TGTGCCAGTAGTTGGACAGGGCGGGCCGAAAAACTGTTTTTT
TRBJ1-1 | - | TRBV7-9 | - | CASSATVNTEAFF | TGTGCCAGCAGCGCAACCGTGAACACTGAAGCTTTCTTT
TRBJ2-3 | TRBD1 | TRBV9 | - | CASSVDPGADREITDTQYF | TGTGCCAGCAGCGTAGATCCAGGGGCAGACAGGGAGATCACAGATACGCAGTATTTT
TRBJ2-2 | TRBD2 | TRBV7-3 | - | CASSPRTSNPGELFF | TGTGCCAGCAGCCCCCGGACTAGCAATCCCGGGGAGCTGTTTTTT
TRBJ2-6 | - | TRBV7-3 | - | CASSLSQPGANVLTF | TGTGCCAGCAGCTTAAGTCAGCCTGGGGCCAACGTCCTGACTTTC
TRBJ1-3 | - | TRBV5-6 | - | CASSLGMNGDTIYF | TGTGCCAGCAGCTTGGGCATGAATGGAGACACCATATATTTT
TRBJ2-7 | - | TRBV6-6 | few | CASRPLGGVIEQYF | TGTGCCAGCAGGCCGCTGGGGGGAGTCATCGAGCAGTACTTC
TRBJ2-1 | TRBD2 | TRBV4-3 | few | CASSQDSGRVQFF | TGCGCCAGCAGCCAAGATAGCGGGAGGGTGCAGTTCTTC
TRBJ2-7 | - | TRBV7-2 | few | CASSFTYEQYF | TGTGCCAGCAGCTTCACCTACGAGCAGTACTTC
TRBJ2-7 | - | TRBV20-1 | - | CSASYGVEQYF | TGCAGTGCTAGTTATGGAGTCGAGCAGTACTTC
TRBJ2-3 | - | TRBV5-1 | - | CASSRSSTQYF | TGCGCCAGCAGCCGTTCGAGTACGCAGTATTTT
TRBJ2-6 | - | TRBV5-6 | - | CASSPGSAGANVLTF | TGTGCCAGCAGCCCAGGGTCTGCTGGGGCCAACGTCCTGACTTTC
TRBJ1-2 | TRBD1 | TRBV13 | few | CASSHTGDHYGYTF | TGTGCCAGCAGCCACACAGGGGATCACTATGGCTACACCTTC
TRBJ2-7 | - | TRBV11-3 | - | CASSLDRIGSAHYEQYF | TGTGCCAGCAGCTTAGATCGGATCGGGAGCGCTCACTACGAGCAGTACTTC
TRBJ2-4 | - | TRBV4-1 | once | CASSHLGGLAKNIQYF | TGCGCCAGCAGCCACCTAGGGGGACTAGCCAAAAACATTCAGTACTTC
TRBJ1-4 | - | TRBV5-1 | - | CASSLGQTNEKLFF | TGCGCCAGCAGCTTGGGACAGACTAATGAAAAACTGTTTTTT
TRBJ1-1 | - | TRBV6-6 | - | CASSRGDNRDTEAFF | TGTGCCAGCAGTCGGGGTGACAACAGGGATACTGAAGCTTTCTTT
TRBJ2-1 | TRBD2 | TRBV10-3 | - | CAISQGLAGGLYEQFF | TGTGCCATCAGCCAGGGACTAGCGGGAGGGCTCTATGAGCAGTTCTTC
TRBJ2-2 | - | TRBV19 | - | CASSTPPGGRRTGELFF | TGTGCCAGTAGTACTCCCCCCGGAGGGAGGCGGACCGGGGAGCTGTTTTTT
TRBJ1-1 | - | TRBV6-5 | - | CASSYSGQMNTEAFF | TGTGCCAGCAGTTACTCAGGACAGATGAACACTGAAGCTTTCTTT
TRBJ2-1 | TRBD2 | TRBV29-1 | - | CSVDLRASGIRNEQFF | TGCAGCGTTGATCTGCGTGCGAGCGGGATAAGAAATGAGCAGTTCTTC
TRBJ2-7 | TRBD1 | TRBV5-1 | few | CASSGGQGYEQYF | TGCGCCAGCAGCGGAGGACAGGGCTACGAGCAGTACTTC
TRBJ2-7 | TRBD1 | TRBV19 | - | CASSIGQGSQYF | TGTGCCAGTAGTATCGGACAGGGGAGTCAGTACTTC
TRBJ2-7 | - | TRBV28 | - | CASSPQGYEQYF | TGTGCCAGCAGTCCACAGGGTTACGAGCAGTACTTC
TRBJ2-7 | TRBD2 | TRBV11-2 | once | CASSLAPTSAFYEQYF | TGTGCCAGCAGCTTAGCACCGACTAGCGCATTCTACGAGCAGTACTTC
TRBJ2-7 | TRBD2 | TRBV5-4 | - | CASSPGLAGDYEQYF | TGTGCCAGCAGCCCGGGACTAGCGGGAGATTACGAGCAGTACTTC
TRBJ2-7 | - | TRBV6-6 | - | CASSYGESEQYF | TGTGCCAGCAGTTACGGAGAGAGCGAGCAGTACTTC
TRBJ2-1 | TRBD2 | TRBV7-2 | - | CASSGLAAYNEQFF | TGTGCCAGCAGTGGACTAGCCGCATACAATGAGCAGTTCTTC
TRBJ2-5 | TRBD2 | TRBV11-3 | - | CASSLRSSGQETQYF | TGTGCCAGCAGCTTACGGTCTAGCGGTCAAGAGACCCAGTACTTC
TRBJ2-1 | TRBD1 | TRBV6-1 | - | CASFVLGQGQFF | TGTGCCAGCTTCGTCTTGGGACAGGGGCAGTTCTTC
TRBJ2-7 | - | TRBV5-1 | once | CASSLSGASTWYF | TGCGCCAGCAGCTTGAGTGGAGCGAGCACTTGGTACTTC
TRBJ2-5 | TRBD1 | TRBV7-8 | - | CASSPPQQGALGETQYF | TGTGCCAGCAGCCCACCACAACAGGGGGCATTGGGAGAGACCCAGTACTTC
TRBJ1-1 | - | TRBV13 | - | CASSLRGLRVTEAFF | TGTGCCAGCAGCCTAAGGGGGTTACGGGTTACTGAAGCTTTCTTT
TRBJ1-1 | TRBD1 | TRBV29-1 | few | CSVWDRLMNTEAFF | TGCAGCGTTTGGGACAGGTTAATGAACACTGAAGCTTTCTTT
TRBJ1-6 | TRBD1 | TRBV30 | - | CAWSKGQDNSPLHF | TGTGCCTGGAGTAAGGGACAGGATAATTCACCCCTCCACTTT
TRBJ2-5 | TRBD1 | TRBV7-2 | - | CASSLGGQGKETQYF | TGTGCCAGCAGCTTAGGGGGACAGGGTAAAGAGACCCAGTACTTC
TRBJ2-3 | - | TRBV30 | - | CAWRHRDPHTDTQYF | TGTGCCTGGCGACACCGGGACCCCCACACAGATACGCAGTATTTT
TRBJ2-5 | TRBD1 | TRBV7-2 | - | CASSSRQGAWETQYF | TGTGCCAGCAGCTCCAGACAGGGGGCATGGGAGACCCAGTACTTC
TRBJ2-5 | - | TRBV15 | - | CATSRDATGRPQYF | TGTGCCACCAGCAGAGACGCGACGGGCCGGCCCCAGTACTTC
TRBJ2-3 | - | TRBV10-3 | - | CAIKGGTTTDTQYF | TGTGCCATCAAGGGCGGGACCACCACAGATACGCAGTATTTT
TRBJ2-3 | - | TRBV7-3 | - | CASSLSRNPTDTQYF | TGTGCCAGCAGCTTAAGTCGTAATCCCACAGATACGCAGTATTTT
TRBJ1-1 | - | TRBV30 | - | CAWRTVWGGTLGAFF | TGTGCCTGGAGGACTGTTTGGGGAGGAACACTGGGCGCTTTCTTT
TRBJ1-4 | TRBD1 | TRBV6-1 | - | CASSPRDSNEKLFF | TGTGCCAGCAGCCCACGGGACAGTAATGAAAAACTGTTTTTT
TRBJ1-2 | - | TRBV5-4 | - | CASSLEQGGPYGYTF | TGTGCCAGCAGCTTGGAACAGGGAGGCCCCTATGGCTACACCTTC
TRBJ2-1 | - | TRBV29-1 | - | CSVFRVNNEQFF | TGCAGCGTTTTTAGGGTCAACAATGAGCAGTTCTTC
TRBJ2-1 | TRBD2 | TRBV10-3 | - | CALRTSGGNNEQFF | TGTGCCCTCCGGACTAGCGGAGGGAACAATGAGCAGTTCTTC
TRBJ1-3 | - | TRBV7-8 | - | CASSVVPPGQSSGNTIYF | TGTGCCAGCAGCGTAGTACCCCCCGGACAGAGCTCTGGAAACACCATATATTTT
TRBJ2-7 | TRBD2 | TRBV6-5 | - | CASAPWSSGYYEQYF | TGTGCCAGCGCCCCCTGGTCTAGCGGGTACTACGAGCAGTACTTC
TRBJ2-3 | - | TRBV6-1 | once | CASSEEGQTDTQYF | TGTGCCAGCAGTGAAGAAGGGCAGACAGATACGCAGTATTTT